The 29 T cell receptor beta chains presented below share a single source sample, sequenced in a study of identical twins. TCRdb used MiXCR to reprocess the 5' RACE reads, holding one entry per CDR3 protein. Of 450,000 to 650,000 distinct CDR3 sequences detected, approximately 16% appear once; the ten largest clones hold around 0.4%. These data were also reused for a study on yellow fever vaccine responses in identical twins.

The sample was CD4+ T cells sorted from blood. All receptors come from a woman aged 18-30 years in good health.

J is TRBJ2-1 and V is TRBV12-3 or TRBV12-4, with D unresolved. CDR3 length equals 12 residues. The V and J ends lost 3 bases and 14 bases respectively, with 14 bases between them. CDR3 residues: CASSFNRLREFF. The CDR3 DNA sequence: TGTGCCAGCAGTTTTAACCGGCTCCGGGAGTTCTTC.

This clonotype was counted only a few times. The chain has TRBV6-1 and TRBJ1-5; the match to TRBD1 covers 12 bases. J lost 8 bases, V lost 6 bases, and 11 bases had no gene match. The V gene's germline CDR1 is MNHNS and CDR2 SASEGT. The CDR3 is made up of 16 amino acids. The CDR3 sequence: CASRNRDRGQREPQHF. The CDR3 nucleotides read TGTGCCAGCAGAAACCGGGACAGGGGGCAAAGAGAGCCCCAGCATTTT.

The chain has TRBV12-3 or TRBV12-4 and TRBJ2-3, with 11 bases that match TRBD1. The CDR3 is 14 residues long. V gave up 6 bases and J gave up 5 bases; unmatched junction bases: 4. The CDR3 DNA is TGTGCCAGCAGCCGGACAGGGGGCGGAGATACGCAGTATTTT. Amino acids: CASSRTGGGDTQYF.

CDR3 in amino acids: CASSFTARAEAFF. Here the CDR3 DNA reads TGCGCCAGCAGCTTTACGGCGAGGGCGGAAGCTTTCTTT. This chain joins TRBV5-1 and TRBJ1-1; D is uncertain. The germline gives CDR1 SGHRS, CDR2 YFSETQ. V lost 2 bases and J 8 bases, leaving 13 bases between the germline ends. The CDR3 is 13 amino acids.

The J gene is TRBJ2-5, the V gene TRBV20-1; unclear D gene. With 6 bases removed from V and 1 base from J, the gap between germline ends came to 12 bases. The germline CDR1 and CDR2 sequences are DFQATT and SNEGSKA (reference sequence). The CDR3 totals 13 residues. The CDR3 sequence: CSAMSPIQETQYF. CDR3 DNA sequence: TGCAGTGCCATGAGCCCAATCCAAGAGACCCAGTACTTC.

The sample holds a few counts of this clonotype. The chain recombines TRBV28 with TRBJ1-2; no clear D. Germline CDR1 MDHEN, CDR2 SYDVKM. The CDR3 contains 11 residues. V was trimmed by 5 bases and J by 8 bases, leaving 9 bases between them. The CDR3 here is CASSGNEGYTF. The CDR3 nucleotides are TGTGCCAGCAGTGGCAACGAAGGCTACACCTTC.

This clonotype has at least ten counts. The chain has TRBV24-1 and TRBJ1-3, with D possibly being TRBD1 (5 bases). V lost 3 bases and J 4 bases, leaving 9 bases between the germline ends. Germline CDR1 reads KGHDR; CDR2 reads SFDVKD. The CDR3 contains 14 residues. The CDR3 loop is CATSDGDGGNTIYF. In DNA form, the CDR3 reads TGTGCCACCAGTGATGGGGACGGAGGAAACACCATATATTTT.

The rearrangement uses TRBV20-1 and TRBJ2-1; TRBD2 matches 7 bases. CDR1 and CDR2 from the germline V gene are DFQATT and SNEGSKA (reference sequence). The J segment lost 6 bases and the V segment lost 6 bases, leaving 11 bases of the junction unmatched. The CDR3 has 14 amino acids. CDR3 loop: CSAERGGPGNEQFF. Here the CDR3 DNA reads TGCAGTGCGGAACGGGGAGGGCCGGGCAATGAGCAGTTCTTC.

This clonotype was counted between two and nine times. The chain combines TRBV29-1 with TRBJ1-6; perhaps TRBD1 as D (5 bases). This CDR3 is 13 amino acids long. CDR1 is SQVTM and CDR2 is ANQGSEA in the germline V gene. The CDR3 DNA sequence: TGCATGGGATGGACCCAGGGTAATTCACCCCTCCACTTT. The encoded protein is CMGWTQGNSPLHF.

This clonotype came up many times. The V gene is TRBV20-1, the J gene TRBJ1-1, with D hard to call. The CDR3 covers 12 residues. Germline CDR1 reads DFQATT; CDR2 reads SNEGSKA (reference sequence). V lost 0 bases, J lost 4 bases, and 6 bases lay in between. This chain's CDR3 is CSARDPSTEAFF. In DNA form, the CDR3 reads TGCAGTGCTAGAGACCCGAGCACTGAAGCTTTCTTT.

The genes are TRBV4-1 and TRBJ2-3, with TRBD1 identical over 11 bases. Germline V CDR1 and CDR2: MGHRA, YSYEKL. This CDR3 spans 16 amino acids. Trimming at V came to 3 bases and at J to 6 bases, leaving 8 bases not matched to a gene. The CDR3 region has the DNA TGCGCCAGCAGCCAGTATCCCGGGACAGGGGGGGATACGCAGTATTTT. Translated: CASSQYPGTGGDTQYF.

The gene calls are TRBV20-1 and TRBJ2-5, with D possibly being TRBD2 (7 bases). Deletions cut 3 bases from V and 0 bases from J, with 17 bases between. CDR1 is DFQATT, CDR2 SNEGSKA, per germline (reference sequence). CDR3 length equals 16 residues. The CDR3 loop is CSARTGKAGYQETQYF. The CDR3 region has the DNA TGCAGTGCTAGGACAGGAAAAGCGGGGTACCAAGAGACCCAGTACTTC.

V usage is TRBV7-2 and J usage is TRBJ2-5; 16 bases fit TRBD2. The V gene's germline CDR1 is SGHTA and CDR2 FQGNSA. The V and J ends lost 5 bases and 2 bases, in that order; junction bases with no gene match: 5. This CDR3 region has 17 residues. The CDR3 loop reads CASSPGTSGRVQETQYF. DNA for the CDR3: TGTGCCAGCAGCCCTGGGACTAGCGGGAGGGTACAAGAGACCCAGTACTTC.

The genes are TRBV10-3 and TRBJ2-2; D possibly matches TRBD1 or TRBD2 (7 bases each). In germline, CDR1 is ENHRY, CDR2 SYGVKD. This CDR3 is built from 15 residues. Trimming took 9 bases from V and 5 from J, leaving 19 bases between them. The CDR3 DNA reads TGTGCCATTTCCGCGACAGGGAGGGATACCGGGGAGCTGTTTTTT. It encodes CAISATGRDTGELFF.

This clonotype was observed a few times. The V gene is TRBV28, the J gene TRBJ2-7; no definite D call. The germline V gene has CDR1 MDHEN and CDR2 SYDVKM. This CDR3 comprises 12 residues. The V end was cut by 6 bases, the J end by 2 bases, with 8 bases between. CDR3 bases: TGTGCCAGCAGACCGGACCCCTACGAGCAGTACTTC. Encoded protein: CASRPDPYEQYF.

This clonotype has a handful of counts. The rearrangement uses TRBV27 and TRBJ2-7; 8 bases are a match to TRBD1. Germline V CDR1 and CDR2: MNHEY, SMNVEV (reference sequence). The CDR3 totals 12 residues. With V trimmed by 8 bases and J by 4 bases, 4 bases remained unmatched. The CDR3 loop reads CASRDRLYEQYF. CDR3 in DNA: TGTGCCAGCCGGGACAGGTTGTACGAGCAGTACTTC.

This clonotype was recorded a few times. The V gene is TRBV10-3, the J gene TRBJ2-7; a possible D gene is TRBD2 (5 bases). V lost 6 bases and J lost 1, with 10 bases in between. The CDR3 loop spans 13 amino acids. Germline V CDR1 and CDR2: ENHRY, SYGVKD. CDR3 residues: CAIRSRESYEQYF. The DNA for the CDR3 is TGTGCCATCAGGTCCCGGGAATCCTACGAGCAGTACTTC.

The gene calls are TRBV10-3 and TRBJ2-7; D remains unclear. Germline lookup yields CDR1 ENHRY and CDR2 SYGVKD. V lost 4 bases, J lost 4 bases, and 8 bases lay in between. The CDR3 is 12 amino acids. The CDR3 bases are TGTGCCATCAGTGGGCGAGCTTACGAGCAGTACTTC. Protein: CAISGRAYEQYF.

This clonotype was found a few times. The chain has TRBV28 and TRBJ1-3; D unclear. The CDR3 extends over 14 amino acids. V lost 5 bases, J lost 0 bases, and 8 bases lay in between. Germline loops: CDR1 MDHEN, CDR2 SYDVKM. The CDR3 DNA follows: TGTGCCAGCAGTCCCCCCAGCTCTGGAAACACCATATATTTT. Encoded protein: CASSPPSSGNTIYF.

This clonotype occurred many times. Sequence at one end of the junction differs from germline and may be a read error. The CDR3 loop is CASSLDRNYGYTF. For the CDR3, the DNA is TGCGCCAGCAGCTTAGACAGGAACTATGGCTACACCTTC. The rearrangement joins TRBV12-3 or TRBV12-4 to TRBJ1-2, with D tentatively TRBD1 (6 bases). CDR3 length equals 13 residues.

This clonotype occurred many times. The chain is built from TRBV5-5 and TRBJ2-1, with 9 bases lining up with TRBD2. There are 17 residues in the CDR3. Germline-derived CDR1 and CDR2 are SGHKS and YYEKEE (reference sequence). V dropped 0 bases and J dropped 2; count of bases not matched to a gene: 6. The CDR3 sequence is CASSLGGSGGAYNEQFF. For the CDR3, the DNA is TGTGCCAGCAGCTTGGGCGGTAGCGGGGGAGCCTACAATGAGCAGTTCTTC.

The chain is built from TRBV4-1 and TRBJ1-5; 9 bases are a match to TRBD1. The CDR3 length is 21 residues. CDR1 MGHRA and CDR2 YSYEKL come from the germline V gene. The V segment lost 0 bases and the J segment 0 bases; nucleotides outside the gene matches: 15. The CDR3 spells CASSQDFVGTGLLTSNQPQHF. The CDR3 coding sequence is TGCGCCAGCAGCCAAGATTTTGTCGGGACAGGGTTACTAACTAGCAATCAGCCCCAGCATTTT.

The chain recombines TRBV5-1 with TRBJ2-3, with 7 bases lining up with TRBD1. Germline V CDR1 and CDR2: SGHRS, YFSETQ. V was pared by 0 bases and J by 2 bases, with 6 bases of the junction left unmatched. This CDR3 is 16 amino acids long. DNA for the CDR3: TGCGCCAGCAGCTTGGGGGACAGTTCCCACACAGATACGCAGTATTTT. This gives the protein CASSLGDSSHTDTQYF.

This chain links TRBV6-1 with TRBJ1-6, with D possibly being TRBD1 (6 bases). The length of the CDR3 is 14 residues. Trimming cost V 7 bases and J 7 bases, with 14 bases left between them. Germline assignment: CDR1 MNHNS and CDR2 SASEGT. DNA of the CDR3: TGTGCCAGCACTCGCCAGGGGTGGAATTCACCCCTCCACTTT. It is translated as CASTRQGWNSPLHF.

The V gene is TRBV28, the J gene TRBJ2-7; D not certain. Germline V gene data show CDR1 as MDHEN and CDR2 as SYDVKM. Trimming took off 5 bases at V and 0 bases at J, with 8 bases between the two ends. The CDR3 spans 13 residues. Written as DNA, the CDR3 is TGTGCCAGCAGTACCGACGCCTCCTACGAGCAGTACTTC. Translation gives CASSTDASYEQYF.

This clonotype showed up many times. V is TRBV5-1 and J is TRBJ2-5; D is perhaps TRBD1 (6 bases). Trimming cost V 4 bases and J 2 bases, with 9 bases left between them. The CDR3 sequence is 13 residues long. Germline V gene sequence: CDR1 SGHRS, CDR2 YFSETQ. The CDR3 here is CASSRTVQETQYF. The CDR3 coding sequence is TGCGCCAGCAGCCGGACAGTTCAAGAGACCCAGTACTTC. The whole variable domain, remainder taken from reference TRBV5-1 and TRBJ2-5, is KAGVTQTPRYLIKTRGQQVTLSCSPISGHRSVSWYQQTPGQGLQFLFEYFSETQRNKGNFPGRFSGRQFSNSRSEMNVSTLELGDSALYLCASSRTVQETQYFGPGTRLLVL.

This clonotype was seen only a few times. The CDR3 bases are TGCAGTGCTAGAGATCCTTCAACTAGCGGGGCCTACACCGGGGAGCTGTTTTTT. It yields the protein CSARDPSTSGAYTGELFF. The rearrangement uses TRBV20-1 and TRBJ2-2, with TRBD2 matching 10 bases. CDR3 size: 18 residues. The ends lost 0 bases at V and 3 bases at J; junction bases unmatched: 10. Germline V gives CDR1 DFQATT, CDR2 SNEGSKA (reference sequence).

J is TRBJ1-6 and V is TRBV25-1; 7 bases match TRBD1. Germline values: CDR1 MGHDK, CDR2 SYGVNS. This CDR3 comprises 14 residues. Losses at the gene ends were 7 bases for V and 4 bases for J; bases not matched to a gene: 4. The CDR3 is CASTNRGYNSPLHF. For the CDR3, the DNA is TGTGCCAGCACGAACAGGGGATATAATTCACCCCTCCACTTT.

The gene calls are TRBV5-1 and TRBJ2-6; 12 bases line up with TRBD2. CDR3 length equals 20 residues. Germline V lookup: CDR1 SGHRS, CDR2 YFSETQ. Trimming took 0 bases from V and 2 from J; bases not matched to a gene: 9. The CDR3 coding sequence is TGCGCCAGCAGCTTGGATATGATAGCTAGCGGGAGGGCTGGGGCCAACGTCCTGACTTTC. Its protein product is CASSLDMIASGRAGANVLTF.